The clone carrying this TCR beta chain was recorded a few times. Its target is unknown. Scientists isolated CD4+ T cells after a roughly 9-day culture period ended. None of these healthy vaccinees had been infected with SARS-CoV-2 before vaccination. Half-medium exchanges with IL-2 medium took place on days 3 and 7. Data came from immunoSEQ multiplex PCR; TCRdb stores just in-frame clones and leaves some out. The profile shows under 40,000 clones, roughly 82% of them singletons. The sample belongs to a study of vaccination effects on CD4 cells after COVID-19. Study-level results: In vaccinees who were healthy, merely 1 out of 255 vaccine-induced clones cross-reacted with common cold coronaviruses. There were few convalescent patients in the study and no early post-infection timepoints.

The receptor comes from a human donor who received a COVID-19 vaccine. Sequenced material: CD4+ T cells from PBMCs cultured without peptide, taken before COVID-19 vaccination.

The chain's CDR3 is CASSPQGGKLFF. CDR3 coding DNA: TGTGCCAGCAGCCCACAAGGAGGAAAACTGTTTTTT. The V call is TRBV12-1, the J call TRBJ1-4. TRBV12-1 is a pseudogene locus. This CDR3 contains 12 residues.